Listed here is a single T cell receptor (beta chain). What it recognizes is unknown. CD8 cells classed as naive were CD45RO-negative and positively selected for CCR7, excluding terminally differentiated effector memory CD45RA+ cells. It was across several immunoSEQ plates that each subset's genomic DNA was evenly split. Clones were sequenced by immunoSEQ multiplex PCR, and TCRdb holds only the in-frame ones, with some missing. The sample records about 590,000 clones, 95% to 96% being singletons. These data come from a study of shared clonotypes between healthy human individuals. Trimming removed 3 bases from V and 2 bases from J, with 14 bases in between. The CDR3 covers 16 residues. CDR1 and CDR2 (germline): LNHDA, SQIVND (reference sequence). General study results and limits: For naive CD4 cells, around 5.1% of clonotypes were shared across a few donors. What naive subsets generally showed was a larger estimated richness than memory subsets showed. Despite large depth, rarefaction showed incomplete sorted-subset sequencing.

The rearrangement joins TRBV19 to TRBJ2-1; tentatively, D is TRBD2 (6 bases). Source material: naive CD8+ T cells sorted from blood. This receptor was obtained from a woman under 40 in good health. The CDR3 bases are TGTGCCAGTAGTATCCGACCGGGACTGGCCTACAATGAGCAGTTCTTC. Translating it yields CASSIRPGLAYNEQFF.